One and the same sample provided the 20 T cell receptor beta chains below, sequenced in a study of identical twins. TCRdb recomputed calls from the 5' RACE reads with MiXCR, one row per CDR3 protein. The table lists around 1.7 million distinct CDR3 sequences, around a third of them singletons. Sequenced: cord blood. These TCRs come from a newborn girl in good health.

This clonotype was seen more than once but under ten times. J is TRBJ1-5 and V is TRBV19; a weak D match, TRBD1 (5 bases). The germline V and J ends were trimmed by 5 bases and 5 bases, with 16 bases remaining between them. The CDR3 length is 15 residues. Looked up from germline, CDR1 is LNHDA and CDR2 is SQIVND (reference sequence). CDR3 sequence (DNA): TGTGCCAGTAGTGCGTCGACAGTACGGCATCAGCCCCAGCATTTT. It is translated as CASSASTVRHQPQHF. The variable domain in full, completed from reference TRBV19 and TRBJ1-5, reads DGGITQSPKYLFRKEGQNVTLSCEQNLNHDAMYWYRQDPGQGLRLIYYSQIVNDFQKGDIAEGYSVSREKKESFPLTVTSAQKNPTAFYLCASSASTVRHQPQHFGDGTRLSIL.

V usage is TRBV12-5 and J usage is TRBJ1-1; 9 bases are shared with TRBD1. This CDR3 is 17 amino acids long. The junction had 10 bases not matched to a gene; V was cut back by 4 bases and J by 1 base. The V gene's germline CDR1 is LGHNT and CDR2 FRNRAP. The DNA for the CDR3 is TGTGCTAGTGGTTCGGTTTCAGACAGGGGGTGGAACACTGAAGCTTTCTTT. The encoded protein is CASGSVSDRGWNTEAFF.

This clonotype was seen a handful of times. V usage is TRBV7-9 and J usage is TRBJ1-1; the D is unclear. The CDR3 covers 15 residues. Trimming took off 5 bases at V and 4 bases at J, with 17 bases between the two ends. CDR1 is SEHNR, CDR2 FQNEAQ, per germline (reference sequence). The CDR3 loop reads CASSRQYGLSTEAFF. The CDR3 DNA follows: TGTGCCAGCAGCCGCCAGTACGGGTTGAGCACTGAAGCTTTCTTT.

The chain combines TRBV25-1 with TRBJ1-1, with a possible D match to TRBD1 (6 bases). CDR3 length: 21 residues. V lost 1 base and J 0 bases, leaving 27 bases between the germline ends. Per germline, CDR1 MGHDK and CDR2 SYGVNS. The CDR3 sequence is CASSESGARSPFLPMNTEAFF. In DNA form, the CDR3 reads TGTGCCAGCAGTGAATCGGGGGCTCGGTCTCCATTTTTACCGATGAACACTGAAGCTTTCTTT.

This chain uses TRBV2 with TRBJ1-4; no definite D call. V lost 5 bases, J lost 15 bases, and 25 bases lay in between. The CDR3 loop spans 15 amino acids. Germline CDR1 SNHLY, CDR2 FYNNEI. For the CDR3, the DNA is TGTGCCAGCAGTTTGGGCATTTCTTCTCAGCGACCCTTGTTTTTT. It codes for CASSLGISSQRPLFF.

The J gene is TRBJ2-2, the V gene TRBV4-2; TRBD2 aligns across 11 bases. The V gene's germline CDR1 is LGHNA and CDR2 YNFKEQ. Trimming cost V 4 bases and J 3 bases; bases outside gene matches: 7. The CDR3 loop spans 17 amino acids. This chain's CDR3 is CASSRIAGGLYTGELFF. CDR3 DNA sequence: TGTGCCAGCAGCCGAATAGCGGGGGGGCTGTACACCGGGGAGCTGTTTTTT.

The J gene is TRBJ1-2, the V gene TRBV12-3 or TRBV12-4, with TRBD1 identical over 8 bases. The CDR3 contains 19 residues. J gave up 5 bases and V 2 bases, and 19 bases lay outside the gene matches. In DNA, the CDR3 is TGTGCCAGCAGTTTATATTCCGGGACAGGTCTGAGGGAGCAGTATGGCTACACCTTC. Translated: CASSLYSGTGLREQYGYTF.

The chain joins TRBV6-2 or TRBV6-3 to TRBJ1-5, with 7 bases that match TRBD1. The CDR3 totals 16 residues. The germline CDR1 and CDR2 sequences are MNHEY and SVGEGT. V shed 6 bases and J 4 bases; nucleotides not matched to a gene: 12. For the CDR3, the DNA is TGTGCCAGCAGACCCGCCGACAGGGTTGGGAATCAGCCCCAGCATTTT. Translation gives CASRPADRVGNQPQHF.

This rearrangement joins TRBV29-1 to TRBJ1-2; weak D call: TRBD1 (6 bases). Germline CDR1 is SQVTM and CDR2 is ANQGSEA. V was pared by 4 bases and J by 7 bases, with 16 bases between. The CDR3 has 13 amino acids. The CDR3 loop is CSVATGAEFGYTF. The CDR3 region has the DNA TGCAGCGTTGCCACGGGGGCAGAATTTGGCTACACCTTC.

This clonotype was detected many times. The chain employs TRBV29-1 and TRBJ2-5, with 7 bases aligning to TRBD1. From germline, CDR1 is SQVTM and CDR2 ANQGSEA. The CDR3 consists of 14 residues. J gave up 3 bases and V 5 bases, and 9 bases lay outside the gene matches. The CDR3 DNA is TGCAGCGTTTGGGGGCCAGGGGGAGAAGAGACCCAGTACTTC. Translation gives CSVWGPGGEETQYF. The whole variable domain, filled in from reference TRBV29-1 and TRBJ2-5, reads SAVISQKPSRDICQRGTSLTIQCQVDSQVTMMFWYRQQPGQSLTLIATANQGSEATYESGFVIDKFPISRPNLTFSTLTVSNMSPEDSSIYLCSVWGPGGEETQYFGPGTRLLVL.

In regard to this clonotype: It may be a read error: a sequence one base away is much more abundant. V is TRBV6-5 and J is TRBJ1-2; weak D call: TRBD1 (6 bases). From germline, CDR1 is MNHEY and CDR2 SVGAGI. V shed 6 bases and J shed 10 bases, with 27 bases lying between them. The CDR3 length is 16 residues. The CDR3 loop reads CASSSHLDRTERDYTF. In nucleotides, the CDR3 is TGTGCCAGCAGCTCCCACTTAGACAGGACCGAAAGGGACTACACCTTC.

Turning to this clonotype: This may be a read error, as it is one base from a much larger clone. The V call is TRBV20-1, the J call TRBJ2-1, with 8 nucleotides matching TRBD2. V was pared by 4 bases and J by 5 bases, with 4 bases of the junction left unmatched. The length of the CDR3 is 13 residues. Germline V lookup: CDR1 DFQATT, CDR2 SNEGSKA (reference sequence). CDR3 protein: CSAMELADNEQFF. Written as DNA, the CDR3 is TGCAGTGCTATGGAACTAGCGGACAATGAGCAGTTCTTC.

This clonotype was seen a handful of times. The chain has TRBV28 and TRBJ2-7, with D perhaps TRBD2 (6 bases). The germline V gene encodes CDR1 MDHEN and CDR2 SYDVKM. The CDR3 contains 17 residues. V dropped 10 bases and J dropped 0 bases, with 25 bases sitting between them. DNA for the CDR3: TGTGCCAAAGCAGGGTCGACCTTAGTCGGGAGCTCCTACGAGCAGTACTTC. Protein sequence: CAKAGSTLVGSSYEQYF. Supplemented by reference TRBV28 and TRBJ2-7, the full variable domain reads DVKVTQSSRYLVKRTGEKVFLECVQDMDHENMFWYRQDPGLGLRLIYFSYDVKMKEKGDIPEGYSVSREKKERFSLILESASTNQTSMYLCAKAGSTLVGSSYEQYFGPGTRLTVT.

This clonotype was found once. This rearrangement joins TRBV20-1 to TRBJ2-1, with D perhaps matching TRBD2 (6 bases). The ends were cut back, 3 bases at V and 9 bases at J, with 24 bases in the middle. The CDR3 runs 16 residues. CDR1 is DFQATT and CDR2 is SNEGSKA in the germline V gene (reference sequence). The CDR3 sequence is CSASGGKSPNYGEQFF. The CDR3 DNA reads as TGCAGTGCTAGTGGGGGGAAGTCCCCGAATTATGGTGAGCAGTTCTTC.

The chain has TRBV7-2 and TRBJ2-3; a possible D gene is TRBD2 (5 bases). Germline assignment: CDR1 SGHTA and CDR2 FQGNSA. CDR3 size: 16 residues. V lost 7 bases and J 0 bases, leaving 17 bases between the germline ends. The CDR3 here is CASTDRRRVSTDTQYF. The CDR3 nucleotides read TGTGCCAGCACCGACCGCCGGCGGGTTAGCACAGATACGCAGTATTTT.

The chain carries TRBV3-1 and TRBJ2-2; the match to TRBD2 covers 9 bases. CDR3 length equals 14 residues. V shed 4 bases and J 6 bases; nucleotides not matched to a gene: 3. CDR1 and CDR2 (germline): LGHDT, YNNKEL (reference sequence). The CDR3 DNA reads TGTGCCAGCAGCCCGATAGCGGGGGCCGGGGAGCTGTTTTTT. It specifies CASSPIAGAGELFF.

This clonotype appeared a few times. The CDR3 DNA reads TGCAGTGCTAGAGGGGAAGCCCCAGGGGCTTATAACTATGGCTACACCTTC. Residues: CSARGEAPGAYNYGYTF. The gene calls are TRBV20-1 and TRBJ1-2; TRBD1 might be the D (6 bases). Trimming left V 1 base short and J 1 base short, with 19 bases between. This CDR3 has 17 amino acids. CDR1 is DFQATT and CDR2 is SNEGSKA in the germline V gene (reference sequence).

This chain connects TRBV12-3 or TRBV12-4 to TRBJ1-4; 10 bases map to TRBD1. V shed 7 bases and J 14 bases; nucleotides not matched to a gene: 13. CDR3 length: 14 residues. CDR3 amino acids: CASTPRGDRGHLFF. In nucleotides, the CDR3 is TGTGCCAGCACCCCAAGGGGGGACAGGGGCCATCTGTTTTTT.

The chain employs TRBV7-9 and TRBJ2-7; D call uncertain. The V and J ends lost 6 bases and 4 bases respectively, with 10 bases between them. The CDR3 consists of 12 residues. Germline CDR1 SEHNR, CDR2 FQNEAQ (reference sequence). CDR3 DNA sequence: TGTGCCAGCAGGTCTCTTGCGTACGAGCAGTACTTC. Amino acid sequence: CASRSLAYEQYF. Together with reference TRBV7-9 and TRBJ2-7, the CDR3 gives the full variable domain: DTGVSQNPRHKITKRGQNVTFRCDPISEHNRLYWYRQTLGQGPEFLTYFQNEAQLEKSRLLSDRFSAERPKGSFSTLEIQRTEQGDSAMYLCASRSLAYEQYFGPGTRLTVT.

V usage is TRBV6-5 and J usage is TRBJ2-3; D ambiguous. V was cut by 1 base and J by 0 bases, with 11 bases left in between. CDR3 size: 16 residues. The germline gives CDR1 MNHEY, CDR2 SVGAGI. CDR3 DNA sequence: TGTGCCAGCAGTTACTTAGAAATTACAAGCACAGATACGCAGTATTTT. Translation: CASSYLEITSTDTQYF.